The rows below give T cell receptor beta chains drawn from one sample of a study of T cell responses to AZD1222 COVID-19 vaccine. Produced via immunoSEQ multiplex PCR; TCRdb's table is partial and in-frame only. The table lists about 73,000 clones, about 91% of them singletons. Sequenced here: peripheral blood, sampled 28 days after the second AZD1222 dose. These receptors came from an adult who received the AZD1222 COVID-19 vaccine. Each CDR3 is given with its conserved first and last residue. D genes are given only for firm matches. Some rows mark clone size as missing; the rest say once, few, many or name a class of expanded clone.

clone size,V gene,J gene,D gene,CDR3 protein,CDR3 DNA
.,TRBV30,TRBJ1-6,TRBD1,CAWSAHRDRANSPLHF,TGTGCCTGGAGTGCCCACCGGGACAGGGCCAATTCACCCCTCCACTTT
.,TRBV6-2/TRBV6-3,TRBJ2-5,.,CASSYSQAGETQYF,TGTGCCAGCAGTTACTCTCAGGCGGGGGAGACCCAGTACTTC
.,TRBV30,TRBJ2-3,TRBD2,CAWSLGLAGGSDTQYF,TGTGCCTGGAGCCTGGGACTAGCGGGAGGATCAGATACGCAGTATTTT
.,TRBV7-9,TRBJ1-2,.,CASSYHPHGYTF,TGTGCCAGCAGCTACCATCCCCATGGCTACACCTTC
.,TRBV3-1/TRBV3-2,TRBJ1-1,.,CASSQDLVGGTEAFF,TGTGCCAGCAGCCAAGATCTTGTAGGGGGAACTGAAGCTTTCTTT
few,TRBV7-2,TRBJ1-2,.,CASSHQGTGYTF,TGTGCCAGCAGCCATCAGGGGACTGGCTACACCTTC
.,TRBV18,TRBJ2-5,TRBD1,CASSPLGGRGETQYF,TGTGCCAGCTCACCACTAGGGGGCCGAGGAGAGACCCAGTACTTC
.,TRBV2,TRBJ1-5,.,CASSEVRGQPQHF,TGTGCCAGCAGTGAGGTAAGAGGTCAGCCCCAGCATTTT
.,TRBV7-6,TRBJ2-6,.,CASSSGPRGANVLTF,TGTGCCAGCAGCTCAGGGCCCCGAGGGGCCAACGTCCTGACTTTC
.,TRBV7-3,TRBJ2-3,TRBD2,CASSLLAGVGADTQYF,TGTGCCAGCAGCTTACTAGCGGGAGTAGGCGCAGATACGCAGTATTTT
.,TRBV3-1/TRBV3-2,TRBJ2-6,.,CASTGSSGANVLTF,TGTGCCAGCACAGGGTCCTCTGGGGCCAACGTCCTGACTTTC
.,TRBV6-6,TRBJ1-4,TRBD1,CASRGQGAEEKLFF,TGTGCCAGCAGGGGACAGGGGGCTGAGGAAAAACTGTTTTTT
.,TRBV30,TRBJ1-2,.,CAWGRATYGYTF,TGTGCCTGGGGTCGGGCGACTTATGGCTACACCTTC
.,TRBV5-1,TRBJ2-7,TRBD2,CASSLRTSGSYEQYF,TGCGCCAGCAGCTTGCGAACTAGCGGGTCCTACGAGCAGTACTTC
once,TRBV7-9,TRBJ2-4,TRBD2,CASTNTGTKETQNIQYF,TGTGCCAGCACCAATACCGGGACTAAGGAGACCCAAAACATTCAGTACTTC
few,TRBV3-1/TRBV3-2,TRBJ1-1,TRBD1,CASSQTGGDTEAFF,TGTGCCAGCAGCCAAACAGGGGGCGACACTGAAGCTTTCTTT
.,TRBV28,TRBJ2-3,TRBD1,CASSTILRGRLGTDTQYF,TGTGCCAGCAGTACCATCCTCAGGGGGCGCTTAGGCACAGATACGCAGTATTTT
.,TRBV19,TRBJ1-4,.,CASSIWGTTEKLFF,TGTGCCAGTAGTATTTGGGGTACAACCGAAAAACTGTTTTTT
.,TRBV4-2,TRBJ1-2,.,CASSQGVSNYGYTF,TGTGCCAGCAGCCAAGGGGTTTCTAACTATGGCTACACCTTC
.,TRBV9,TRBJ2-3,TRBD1,CASSYWDRTDTQYF,TGTGCCAGCAGCTATTGGGACAGAACAGATACGCAGTATTTT
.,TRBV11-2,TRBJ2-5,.,CASSQRGRERSETQYF,TGTGCCAGCAGCCAAAGGGGGCGGGAGAGATCAGAGACCCAGTACTTC
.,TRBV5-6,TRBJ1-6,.,CASSRRGGLNSPLHF,TGTGCCAGCAGCCGTCGGGGGGGACTAAATTCACCCCTCCACTTT
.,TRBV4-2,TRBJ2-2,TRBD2,CASSQVFTPSGNTGELFF,TGTGCCAGCAGCCAAGTCTTCACGCCTAGCGGGAACACCGGGGAGCTGTTTTTT
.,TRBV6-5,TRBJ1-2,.,CASTIKGNYGYTF,TGTGCCAGCACTATCAAGGGAAACTATGGCTACACCTTC
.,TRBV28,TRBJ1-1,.,CASTSSGRTEAFF,TGTGCCAGCACTTCCAGCGGGAGGACTGAAGCTTTCTTT
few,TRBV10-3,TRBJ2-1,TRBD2,CAYARTSGKNEQFF,TGTGCCTATGCCCGGACTAGCGGGAAGAATGAGCAGTTCTTC
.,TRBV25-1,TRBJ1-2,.,CASSLGGRANYGYTF,TGTGCCAGCAGCCTCGGGGGCCGAGCTAACTATGGCTACACCTTC
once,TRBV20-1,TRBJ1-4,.,CSASRRASEKLFF,TGCAGTGCTAGTCGCAGGGCTAGTGAAAAACTGTTTTTT
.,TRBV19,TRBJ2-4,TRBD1,CASSGQVLAKNIQYF,TGTGCCAGTTCCGGACAGGTCTTAGCCAAAAACATTCAGTACTTC
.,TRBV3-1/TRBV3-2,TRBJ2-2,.,CAIGHSTGELFF,TGTGCCATTGGGCATTCTACCGGGGAGCTGTTTTTT
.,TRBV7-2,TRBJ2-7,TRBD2,CASSLTSGGLYEQYF,TGTGCCAGCAGCTTAACCAGCGGGGGCCTCTACGAGCAGTACTTC
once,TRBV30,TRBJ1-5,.,CAWSVGGGGNQPQHF,TGTGCCTGGAGTGTAGGGGGTGGAGGCAATCAGCCCCAGCATTTT
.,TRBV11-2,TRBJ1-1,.,CASSLDDTEAFF,TGTGCCAGCAGCTTAGATGACACTGAAGCTTTCTTT
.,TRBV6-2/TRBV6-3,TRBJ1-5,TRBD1,CASSPQGLSNQPQHF,TGTGCCAGCAGCCCACAGGGGCTTAGCAATCAGCCCCAGCATTTT
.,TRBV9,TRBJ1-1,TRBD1,CASSETGTNTEAFF,TGTGCCAGCAGCGAGACAGGGACCAACACTGAAGCTTTCTTT
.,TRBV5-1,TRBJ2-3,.,CASSPASTDTQYF,TGCGCCAGCAGCCCTGCCAGCACAGATACGCAGTATTTT
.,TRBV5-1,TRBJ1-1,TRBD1,CASSSGQGMNTEAFF,TGCGCCAGCAGCTCTGGACAGGGGATGAACACTGAAGCTTTCTTT
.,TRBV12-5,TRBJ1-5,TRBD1,CASGRDRRYQPQHF,TGTGCTAGTGGGCGGGACAGGCGATATCAGCCCCAGCATTTT
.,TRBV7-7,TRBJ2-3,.,CASSPRPGVDTQYF,TGTGCCAGCAGCCCCCGCCCAGGGGTAGATACGCAGTATTTT
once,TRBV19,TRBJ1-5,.,CASSIVGGAQPQHF,TGTGCCAGTAGTATAGTTGGGGGGGCGCAGCCCCAGCATTTT
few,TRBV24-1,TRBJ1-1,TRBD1,CATRQGARAFF,TGTGCCACCAGGCAGGGGGCGCGAGCTTTCTTT
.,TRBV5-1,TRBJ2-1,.,CASSRGAENNEQFF,TGCGCCAGCAGCCGAGGCGCAGAGAACAATGAGCAGTTCTTC
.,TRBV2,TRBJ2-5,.,CASTVREETQYF,TGTGCCAGCACCGTCAGGGAGGAGACCCAGTACTTC
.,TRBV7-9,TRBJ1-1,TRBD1,CASSLGGQGAREAFF,TGTGCCAGCAGCTTAGGGGGGCAGGGGGCGAGGGAAGCTTTCTTT
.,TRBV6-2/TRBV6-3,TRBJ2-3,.,CASSYWGLSTDTQYF,TGTGCCAGCAGTTACTGGGGATTGAGCACAGATACGCAGTATTTT
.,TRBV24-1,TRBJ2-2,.,CATSEPRGLNTGELFF,TGTGCCACCAGTGAACCCAGGGGCCTAAACACCGGGGAGCTGTTTTTT
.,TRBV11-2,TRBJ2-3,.,CASSLMFPDTQYF,TGTGCCAGCAGCTTAATGTTCCCAGATACGCAGTATTTT
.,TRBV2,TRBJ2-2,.,CASSESFRAVPGELFF,TGTGCCAGCAGTGAAAGCTTTAGGGCGGTCCCCGGGGAGCTGTTTTTT
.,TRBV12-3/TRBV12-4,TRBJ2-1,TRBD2,CASLWGGYNEQFF,TGTGCCAGCCTCTGGGGGGGGTACAATGAGCAGTTCTTC
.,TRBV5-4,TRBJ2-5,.,CASSLGLGRQETQYF,TGTGCCAGCAGCTTGGGCCTGGGGCGGCAGGAGACCCAGTACTTC
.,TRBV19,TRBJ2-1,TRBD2,CASTPPREMGGPANEQFF,TGTGCCAGTACCCCACCCAGGGAGATGGGAGGGCCGGCTAATGAGCAGTTCTTC
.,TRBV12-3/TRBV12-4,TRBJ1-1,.,CASSESGLSEAFF,TGTGCCAGCAGTGAATCAGGGTTGTCTGAAGCTTTCTTT
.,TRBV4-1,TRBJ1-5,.,CASSQDFWGGNQPQHF,TGCGCCAGCAGCCAAGATTTTTGGGGGGGCAATCAGCCCCAGCATTTT
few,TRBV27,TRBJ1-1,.,CASNTWGGEAFF,TGTGCCAGCAACACCTGGGGGGGTGAAGCTTTCTTT
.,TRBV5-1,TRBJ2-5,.,CASSLGASASQETQYF,TGCGCCAGCAGCTTGGGGGCTAGCGCCTCCCAAGAGACCCAGTACTTC